This T cell receptor (beta chain) was identified in a study of shared clonotypes between healthy human individuals. This table comes from immunoSEQ multiplex PCR, and its TCRdb copy is limited to in-frame clones, with some not included. The sample lists some 2,400,000 clones; under 97% were seen once. Germline-derived CDR1 and CDR2 are SGHTS and YDEGEE. V lost 1 base to trimming and J lost 10 bases, with 12 bases between them. CDR3 length equals 14 residues. The receptor was isolated from a man between 18 and 35 years old in good health. Material for sequencing was naive CD4+ T cells sorted from blood. Subset of the sample: CD45RA+ positively selected. This chain joins TRBV5-8 and TRBJ1-6, with a possible D match to TRBD1 (5 bases). CDR3 DNA: TGTGCCAGCAGCTTGAGCAGGGTGGGCTCACCCCTCCACTTT. This encodes CASSLSRVGSPLHF. Filled out from reference TRBV5-8 and TRBJ1-6, the complete variable domain reads EAGVTQSPTHLIKTRGQQATLRCSPISGHTSVYWYQQALGLGLQFLLWYDEGEERNRGNFPPRFSGRQFPNYSSELNVNALELEDSALYLCASSLSRVGSPLHFGNGTRLTVT.